This T cell receptor (beta chain) originates from a study of neurological immune-mediated disorders. A 10-nucleotide random UMI tagged transcripts in template-switch 5'RACE cDNA synthesis. TCRdb reprocessed the 5' RACE reads via MiXCR and lists one record per CDR3 protein. The profile shows approximately 58,000 distinct CDR3 sequences, 6.5% to 8.5% of them singletons. Time point in this sample: longitudinal time-point 3. This clonotype was recorded at least ten times. V gave up 6 bases and J gave up 7 bases, with 19 bases separating them. This CDR3 contains 14 residues. V gene TRBV12-3 or TRBV12-4 combines with J gene TRBJ2-7, with D possibly TRBD1 on 6 matching bases. Sequenced sample: PBMCs. The clonotype originates from a woman aged 40 to 50 in good health. The CDR3 DNA sequence: TGTGCCAGCAGGCCCACACGGAGAAGGGGGGAGCAGTACTTC. Translated: CASRPTRRRGEQYF.